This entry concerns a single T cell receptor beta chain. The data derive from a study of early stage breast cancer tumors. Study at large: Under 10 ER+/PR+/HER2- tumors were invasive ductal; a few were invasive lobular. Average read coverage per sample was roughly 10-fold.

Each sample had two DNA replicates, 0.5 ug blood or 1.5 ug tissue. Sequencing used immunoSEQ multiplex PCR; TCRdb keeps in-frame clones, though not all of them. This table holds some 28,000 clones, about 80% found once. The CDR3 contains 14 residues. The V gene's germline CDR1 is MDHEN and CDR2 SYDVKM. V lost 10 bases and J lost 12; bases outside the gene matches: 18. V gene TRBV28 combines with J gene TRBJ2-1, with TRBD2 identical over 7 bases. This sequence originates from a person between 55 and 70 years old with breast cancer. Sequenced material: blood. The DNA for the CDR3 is TGTGCCACCGAATTTGGGGGGGGAGCGAGGGGGCAGTTCTTC. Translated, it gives CATEFGGGARGQFF.